This TCR beta chain was recorded in a study of blood T cells in healthy people across ages. General study findings and limits: It was not possible, with unsorted PBMCs, to conclusively compare naive and antigen-experienced cells.

PCR was performed a second time for roughly 6 to 12 cycles using a sample-barcoded 5' primer and a J-beta primer mix. MiXCR, run by TCRdb on the 5' RACE reads, gives a single entry per CDR3 protein. Of some 1.4 million distinct CDR3 sequences in the sample, roughly 45% are singletons; the top ten hold 6.5% to 10%. As regards this clonotype: The antigen is not known.

With each sample, at least 6 micrograms of total RNA were extracted. CDR3 size: 14 residues. V was trimmed by 4 bases and J by 7 bases, leaving 16 bases between them. Germline V gene data show CDR1 as MNHEY and CDR2 as SMNVEV (reference sequence). What was sequenced was blood. This TCR derives from a woman younger than 30 in good health. This chain joins TRBV27 and TRBJ1-1; D unclear. The CDR3 reads CASSSKPYTIEAFF. In DNA form, the CDR3 reads TGTGCCAGCAGTTCAAAGCCCTACACTATTGAAGCTTTCTTT.